Only a few counts were recorded for the clone carrying this T cell receptor (beta chain). Antigen unknown. The sample belongs to a study of T cell repertoires in cytomegalovirus infection. TCRdb re-derived calls from the reads in MiXCR, one entry per CDR3 protein. Seen here are over 100,000 distinct CDR3 sequences, roughly 9.1% observed once, and the top ten hold over 25%. This TCR came from a human donor in good health (CMV status not recorded). Some clones in this sample may be carry-over from other donors' samples. The sample taken for sequencing was PBMCs, sequenced either directly or after in vitro stimulation (not recorded which).

The CDR3 region has the DNA TGTGCCAGTAGTACAGGGGTCGGAGCTTTCTTT. Protein: CASSTGVGAFF. The rearrangement uses TRBV19 and TRBJ1-1; possible D gene TRBD1, 6 bases. The CDR3 totals 11 residues. Germline V gene lookup returns CDR1 LNHDA and CDR2 SQIVND (reference sequence). Trimming took off 4 bases at V and 10 bases at J, with 10 bases between the two ends.